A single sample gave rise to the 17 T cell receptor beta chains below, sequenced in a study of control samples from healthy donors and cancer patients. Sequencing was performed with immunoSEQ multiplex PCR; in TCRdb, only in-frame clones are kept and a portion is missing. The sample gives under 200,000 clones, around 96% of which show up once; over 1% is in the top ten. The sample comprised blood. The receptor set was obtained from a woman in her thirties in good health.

CDR3 loop: CASSLITAGGADTQYF. The CDR3 DNA reads TGTGCCAGCAGCTTGATTACCGCGGGAGGGGCAGATACGCAGTATTTT. V usage is TRBV5-8 and J usage is TRBJ2-3; TRBD2 agrees at 9 bases. V gave up 1 base and J gave up 4 bases; unmatched junction bases: 7. The CDR3 contains 16 residues. Germline CDR1 and CDR2: SGHTS and YDEGEE.

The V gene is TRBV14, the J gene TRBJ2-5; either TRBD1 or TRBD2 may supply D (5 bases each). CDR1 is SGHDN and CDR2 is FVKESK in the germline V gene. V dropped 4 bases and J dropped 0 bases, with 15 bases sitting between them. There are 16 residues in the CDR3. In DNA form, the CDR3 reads TGTGCCAGCAGCCTAGGGACCCCTGGTTACCAAGAGACCCAGTACTTC. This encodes CASSLGTPGYQETQYF.

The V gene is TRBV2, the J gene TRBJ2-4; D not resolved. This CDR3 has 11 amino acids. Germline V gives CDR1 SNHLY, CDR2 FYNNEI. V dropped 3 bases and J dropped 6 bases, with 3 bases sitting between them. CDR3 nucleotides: TGTGCCAGCAGTGATGGAAACATTCAGTACTTC. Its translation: CASSDGNIQYF.

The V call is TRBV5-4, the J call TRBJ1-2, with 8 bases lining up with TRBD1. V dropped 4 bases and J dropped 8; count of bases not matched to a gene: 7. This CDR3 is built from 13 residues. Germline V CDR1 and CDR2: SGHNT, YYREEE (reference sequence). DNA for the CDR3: TGTGCCAGCAGCAGGGGACAGGCTGCCGGCTACACCTTC. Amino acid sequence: CASSRGQAAGYTF.

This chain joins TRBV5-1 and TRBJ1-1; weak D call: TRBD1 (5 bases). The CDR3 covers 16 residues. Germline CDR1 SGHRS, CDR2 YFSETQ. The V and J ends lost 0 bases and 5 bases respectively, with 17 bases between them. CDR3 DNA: TGCGCCAGCAGCTTGGCCCGTCGGGGCGCGGGTACTGAAGCTTTCTTT. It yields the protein CASSLARRGAGTEAFF.

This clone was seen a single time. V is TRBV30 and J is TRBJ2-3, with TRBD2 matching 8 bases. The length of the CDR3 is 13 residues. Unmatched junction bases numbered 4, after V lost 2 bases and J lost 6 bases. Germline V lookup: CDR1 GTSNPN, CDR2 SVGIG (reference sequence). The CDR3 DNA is TGTGCCTGGAGTTTCGGGGGGGCGGATACGCAGTATTTT. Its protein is CAWSFGGADTQYF.

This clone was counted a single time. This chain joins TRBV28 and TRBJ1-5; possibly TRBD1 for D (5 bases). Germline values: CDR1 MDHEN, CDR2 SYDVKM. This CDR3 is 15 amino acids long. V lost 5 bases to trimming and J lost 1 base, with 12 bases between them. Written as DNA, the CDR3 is TGTGCCAGCAGTCCCAAGGGGCCGAGCAATCAGCCCCAGCATTTT. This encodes CASSPKGPSNQPQHF.

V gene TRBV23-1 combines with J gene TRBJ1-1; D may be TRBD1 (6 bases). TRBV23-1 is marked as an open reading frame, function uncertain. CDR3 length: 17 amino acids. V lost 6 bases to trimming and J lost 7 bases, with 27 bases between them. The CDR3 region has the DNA TGCGCCAGCAGCCAGGGCTTCAGGGGCAGGGACTATATTGAAGCTTTCTTT. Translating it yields CASSQGFRGRDYIEAFF.

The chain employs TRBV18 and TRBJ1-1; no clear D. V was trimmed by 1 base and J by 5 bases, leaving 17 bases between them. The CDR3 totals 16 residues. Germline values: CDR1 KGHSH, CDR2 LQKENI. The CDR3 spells CASSPREGNPGTEAFF. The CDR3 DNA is TGTGCCAGCTCACCACGAGAGGGAAATCCTGGGACTGAAGCTTTCTTT.

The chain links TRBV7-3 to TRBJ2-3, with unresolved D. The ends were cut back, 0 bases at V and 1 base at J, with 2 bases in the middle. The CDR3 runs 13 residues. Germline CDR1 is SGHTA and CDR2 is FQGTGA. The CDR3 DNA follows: TGTGCCAGCAGCTTAACCGGCACAGATACGCAGTATTTT. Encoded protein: CASSLTGTDTQYF.

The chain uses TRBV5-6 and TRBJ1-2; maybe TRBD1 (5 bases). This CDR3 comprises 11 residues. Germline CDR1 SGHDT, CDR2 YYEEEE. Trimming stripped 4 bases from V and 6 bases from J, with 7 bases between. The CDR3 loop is CASSLGHGYTF. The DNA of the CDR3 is TGTGCCAGCAGCCTGGGGCATGGCTACACCTTC.

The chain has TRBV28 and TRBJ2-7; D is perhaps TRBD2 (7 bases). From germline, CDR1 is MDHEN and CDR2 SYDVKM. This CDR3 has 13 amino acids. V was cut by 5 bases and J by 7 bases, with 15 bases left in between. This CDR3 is CASSPLGGPEQYF. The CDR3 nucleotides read TGTGCCAGCAGTCCCCTGGGGGGGCCAGAGCAGTACTTC.

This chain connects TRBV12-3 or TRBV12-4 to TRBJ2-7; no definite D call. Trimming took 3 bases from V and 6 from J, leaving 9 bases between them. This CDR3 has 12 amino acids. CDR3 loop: CASSFTAAEQYF. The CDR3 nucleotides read TGTGCCAGCAGTTTCACGGCTGCCGAGCAGTACTTC.

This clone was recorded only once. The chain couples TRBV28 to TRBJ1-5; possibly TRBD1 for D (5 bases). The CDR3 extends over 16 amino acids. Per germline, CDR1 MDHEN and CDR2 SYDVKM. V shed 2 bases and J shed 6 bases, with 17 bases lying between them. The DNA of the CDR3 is TGTGCCAGCAGTTTAAACCCCCTAGGGGTGGGTCAGCCCCAGCATTTT. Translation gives CASSLNPLGVGQPQHF. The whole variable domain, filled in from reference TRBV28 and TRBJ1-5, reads DVKVTQSSRYLVKRTGEKVFLECVQDMDHENMFWYRQDPGLGLRLIYFSYDVKMKEKGDIPEGYSVSREKKERFSLILESASTNQTSMYLCASSLNPLGVGQPQHFGDGTRLSIL.

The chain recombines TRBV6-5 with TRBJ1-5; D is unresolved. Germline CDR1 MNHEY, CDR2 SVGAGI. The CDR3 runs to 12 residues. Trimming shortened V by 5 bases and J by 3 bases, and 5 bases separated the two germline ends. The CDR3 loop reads CASSTFNQPQHF. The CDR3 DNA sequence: TGTGCCAGCAGTACCTTCAATCAGCCCCAGCATTTT.

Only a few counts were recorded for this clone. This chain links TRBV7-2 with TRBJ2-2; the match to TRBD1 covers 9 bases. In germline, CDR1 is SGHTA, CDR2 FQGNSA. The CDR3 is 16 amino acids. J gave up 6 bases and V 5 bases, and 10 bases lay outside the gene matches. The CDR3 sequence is CASSQHRTGVSGELFF. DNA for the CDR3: TGTGCCAGCAGCCAACATAGGACAGGGGTCTCCGGGGAGCTGTTTTTT.

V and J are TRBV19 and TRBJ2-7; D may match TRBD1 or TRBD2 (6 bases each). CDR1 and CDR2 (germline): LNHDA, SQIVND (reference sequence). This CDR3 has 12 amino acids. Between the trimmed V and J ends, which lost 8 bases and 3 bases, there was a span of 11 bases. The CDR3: CASSEGGYEQYF. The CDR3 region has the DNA TGTGCCAGTTCCGAGGGGGGCTACGAGCAGTACTTC.